Each of the 24 T cell receptor beta chains below was sequenced from the same sample in a study of cytomegalovirus exposure and HLA in healthy donors. Sequenced by immunoSEQ multiplex PCR; TCRdb stores in-frame clones only, minus some. The sample lists tens of thousands of clones; 80% to 90% were seen once. Sample: PBMCs. The source of these receptors is a woman between 18 and 29 years old in good health and CMV-seronegative.

This clone showed up just once. This sequence joins TRBV30 and TRBJ1-2; TRBD1 matches at 7 bases. The CDR3 runs to 11 residues. Trimming at V came to 8 bases and at J to 2 bases, leaving 2 bases not matched to a gene. The germline gives CDR1 GTSNPN, CDR2 SVGIG (reference sequence). The CDR3 DNA sequence: TGTGCCCGACAGGGAAACTATGGCTACACCTTC. Protein product: CARQGNYGYTF.

This sequence joins TRBV4-3 and TRBJ2-7, with 8 bases matching TRBD2. Germline CDR1 and CDR2: LGHNA and YSLEER. Losses at the gene ends were 3 bases for V and 3 bases for J; bases not matched to a gene: 10. CDR3 length: 16 amino acids. Here the CDR3 reads CASSQTLASGHYEQYF. Written as DNA, the CDR3 is TGCGCCAGCAGCCAGACCCTGGCTAGCGGGCACTACGAGCAGTACTTC.

The V call is TRBV6-5, the J call TRBJ1-1, with no clear D. V was cut by 0 bases and J by 4 bases, with 9 bases left in between. The V gene's germline CDR1 is MNHEY and CDR2 SVGAGI. The CDR3 contains 14 residues. As DNA, the CDR3 is TGTGCCAGCAGTTACTCTTTAGTCGGCACTGAAGCTTTCTTT. Its protein is CASSYSLVGTEAFF.

Here the CDR3 DNA reads TGTGCCAGCAGCCTACGACAGTCCTACGAGCAGTACTTC. Residues: CASSLRQSYEQYF. This chain joins TRBV7-2 and TRBJ2-7, with TRBD1 as a possible D gene (5 bases). The germline gives CDR1 SGHTA, CDR2 FQGNSA. V lost 5 bases and J lost 1, with 9 bases in between. The CDR3 loop spans 13 amino acids.

The chain couples TRBV28 to TRBJ2-5; 9 bases line up with TRBD2. Germline V gene data show CDR1 as MDHEN and CDR2 as SYDVKM. With 4 bases clipped from V and 7 bases from J, the junction kept 7 bases outside the gene matches. The CDR3 length is 14 residues. The CDR3 protein is CASSSPSGIWTQYF. CDR3 nucleotide sequence: TGTGCCAGCAGTTCGCCTAGCGGGATCTGGACCCAGTACTTC.

In this sample, this clone turned up a few times. The chain is built from TRBV5-1 and TRBJ2-2, with 7 bases aligning to TRBD2. The CDR3 has 13 residues. The ends lost 6 bases at V and 4 bases at J; junction bases unmatched: 3. From germline, CDR1 is SGHRS and CDR2 YFSETQ. The CDR3: CASTASGTGELFF. The CDR3 nucleotides read TGCGCCAGCACCGCTAGCGGCACCGGGGAGCTGTTTTTT.

This rearrangement joins TRBV18 to TRBJ2-1; 11 nucleotides agree with TRBD2. Germline V gene lookup returns CDR1 KGHSH and CDR2 LQKENI. V lost 1 base and J lost 7; bases outside the gene matches: 6. The CDR3 contains 16 residues. The CDR3 DNA follows: TGTGCCAGCTCACCACGGGTAGCGGGAGGGACAAATGAGCAGTTCTTC. Its protein product is CASSPRVAGGTNEQFF.

The chain links TRBV4-3 to TRBJ2-5; TRBD1 might be the D (5 bases). V lost 0 bases, J lost 5 bases, and 10 bases lay in between. Germline CDR1 LGHNA, CDR2 YSLEER. The CDR3 runs to 14 residues. CDR3 protein: CASSQDQAGETQYF. CDR3 sequence (DNA): TGCGCCAGCAGCCAAGATCAGGCAGGGGAGACCCAGTACTTC.

The genes are TRBV5-1 and TRBJ1-3; D is uncertain. This CDR3 is built from 15 residues. Trimming took 0 bases from V and 4 from J, leaving 11 bases between them. Germline values: CDR1 SGHRS, CDR2 YFSETQ. The CDR3 nucleotides are TGCGCCAGCAGCTTGGCCACGGGGTCAGGAAACACCATATATTTT. Translated: CASSLATGSGNTIYF.

The chain recombines TRBV6-1 with TRBJ2-3; possible D gene TRBD1, 7 bases. The length of the CDR3 is 14 residues. The germline V gene has CDR1 MNHNS and CDR2 SASEGT. Trimming took 2 bases from V and 6 from J, leaving 12 bases between them. For the CDR3, the DNA is TGTGCCAGCAGTGAACTACAGGGGAGGGATACGCAGTATTTT. This codes for CASSELQGRDTQYF.

This rearrangement joins TRBV10-3 to TRBJ2-2, with D possibly TRBD2 on 5 matching bases. Trimming cost V 8 bases and J 3 bases, with 16 bases left between them. Looked up from germline, CDR1 is ENHRY and CDR2 is SYGVKD. The CDR3 is made up of 15 amino acids. For the CDR3, the DNA is TGTGCCATCTCGAGGACGGCGGGTGACACCGGGGAGCTGTTTTTT. This gives the protein CAISRTAGDTGELFF.

The chain uses TRBV28 and TRBJ1-2, with 8 bases aligning to TRBD1. J gave up 8 bases and V 2 bases, and 10 bases lay outside the gene matches. Germline-derived CDR1 and CDR2 are MDHEN and SYDVKM. The CDR3 covers 15 residues. CDR3 in amino acids: CASSLLTQGGEGYTF. CDR3 sequence (DNA): TGTGCCAGCAGTTTACTTACACAGGGGGGAGAGGGCTACACCTTC.

The chain recombines TRBV7-2 with TRBJ2-3; a weak D match, TRBD2 (5 bases). The CDR3 has 15 amino acids. Per the germline V gene, CDR1 is SGHTA and CDR2 is FQGNSA. Trimming cost V 5 bases and J 4 bases, with 16 bases left between them. CDR3 residues: CASSQRALASDTQYF. CDR3 nucleotides: TGTGCCAGCAGCCAGAGGGCCCTTGCTTCAGATACGCAGTATTTT.

The chain employs TRBV15 and TRBJ1-3, with D perhaps TRBD1 (6 bases). The CDR3 consists of 17 residues. CDR1 and CDR2 (germline): LNHNV, YYDKDF (reference sequence). Trimming took off 8 bases at V and 4 bases at J, with 24 bases between the two ends. This CDR3 reads CATLKDHGAGEGNTIYF. For the CDR3, the DNA is TGTGCCACCTTAAAAGACCATGGGGCAGGGGAAGGAAACACCATATATTTT.

The rearrangement links TRBV9 to TRBJ2-3; 10 bases are shared with TRBD2. Germline assignment: CDR1 SGDLS and CDR2 YYNGEE. The CDR3 is 16 amino acids. Trimming took 3 bases from V and 1 from J; bases not matched to a gene: 5. CDR3 in DNA: TGTGCCAGCAGCGAGGGGCTAGCGGGGGGCACAGATACGCAGTATTTT. Its protein is CASSEGLAGGTDTQYF.

CDR3 residues: CASSLVGTDSYEQYF. The CDR3 DNA is TGTGCCAGCAGCTTAGTAGGCACAGATAGCTACGAGCAGTACTTC. The rearrangement uses TRBV11-2 and TRBJ2-7; D ambiguous. Per germline, CDR1 SGHAT and CDR2 FQNNGV. Trimming took 1 base from V and 3 from J, leaving 13 bases between them. This CDR3 is built from 15 residues.

This clone has just a few counts. CDR3: CASSIAGPSTDTQYF. DNA of the CDR3: TGTGCCAGCTCTATAGCGGGGCCAAGCACAGATACGCAGTATTTT. The chain carries TRBV18 and TRBJ2-3, with 8 bases fitting TRBD2. Germline V gives CDR1 KGHSH, CDR2 LQKENI. After removal of 6 bases from V and 0 bases from J, the junction contained 5 bases not matched to a gene. The CDR3 sequence is 15 residues long.

The chain links TRBV18 to TRBJ2-5; the match to TRBD1 covers 7 bases. This CDR3 comprises 13 residues. Germline V gene lookup returns CDR1 KGHSH and CDR2 LQKENI. V was pared by 6 bases and J by 1 base, with 2 bases of the junction left unmatched. CDR3 region: CASSTGAQETQYF. Here the CDR3 DNA reads TGTGCCAGCTCTACAGGGGCCCAAGAGACCCAGTACTTC.

The chain has TRBV9 and TRBJ2-7, with D perhaps TRBD2 (6 bases). The V and J ends lost 0 bases and 5 bases respectively, with 15 bases between them. The CDR3 sequence is 15 residues long. Germline CDR1 reads SGDLS; CDR2 reads YYNGEE. In DNA form, the CDR3 reads TGTGCCAGCAGCGTAGATGGCGGGGCATATAACGAGCAGTACTTC. Its translation: CASSVDGGAYNEQYF. Complete variable domain (other parts from reference TRBV9 and TRBJ2-7): DSGVTQTPKHLITATGQRVTLRCSPRSGDLSVYWYQQSLDQGLQFLIQYYNGEERAKGNILERFSAQQFPDLHSELNLSSLELGDSALYFCASSVDGGAYNEQYFGPGTRLTVT.

The chain is built from TRBV10-3 and TRBJ2-1; TRBD2 is a possible D gene (7 bases). CDR3 length: 14 residues. Germline V CDR1 and CDR2: ENHRY, SYGVKD. Trimming took 10 bases from V and 2 from J, leaving 15 bases between them. CDR3 sequence: CATAGAGPYNEQFF. CDR3 sequence (DNA): TGTGCCACCGCGGGGGCGGGCCCCTACAATGAGCAGTTCTTC.

The chain recombines TRBV19 with TRBJ1-2; D uncertain. Germline lookup yields CDR1 LNHDA and CDR2 SQIVND (reference sequence). V was trimmed by 3 bases and J by 1 base, leaving 18 bases between them. The CDR3 loop spans 17 amino acids. CDR3 loop: CASSMVWMELHNYGYTF. In DNA, the CDR3 is TGTGCCAGTAGTATGGTGTGGATGGAGCTCCATAACTATGGCTACACCTTC.

This chain connects TRBV7-8 to TRBJ2-7, with TRBD1 as a possible D gene (5 bases). Germline CDR1 and CDR2: SGHVS and FQNEAQ. The CDR3 is 15 residues long. The V end lost 5 bases, the J end lost 0 bases, and 14 bases lay between the germline ends. The CDR3 is CASSAPRASSYEQYF. The CDR3 nucleotides are TGTGCCAGCAGCGCTCCCAGGGCGTCCTCCTACGAGCAGTACTTC.

CDR3 bases: TGTGCCAGCAGGGCTCCCGGGACAGAGAATTCACCCCTCCACTTT. As protein: CASRAPGTENSPLHF. The genes are TRBV9 and TRBJ1-6, with TRBD1 identical over 7 bases. V trimming: 5 bases; J trimming: 7 bases; junction bases outside the gene matches: 9. The CDR3 spans 15 residues. Per the germline V gene, CDR1 is SGDLS and CDR2 is YYNGEE.

The chain has TRBV18 and TRBJ1-4; 7 nucleotides line up with TRBD1. V lost 5 bases, J lost 10 bases, and 7 bases stayed unmatched. The germline CDR1 and CDR2 sequences are KGHSH and LQKENI. CDR3 length: 13 amino acids. CDR3: CASSNQGEGKLFF. CDR3 DNA: TGTGCCAGCTCAAACCAGGGGGAAGGAAAACTGTTTTTT.